These 14 T cell receptor beta chains were sequenced from one sample in a study of OX40 agonist ivuxolimab in advanced cancers. The repertoire was sequenced with immunoSEQ multiplex PCR; TCRdb's copy has only in-frame clones and lacks some. The data contain 65,000 to 70,000 clones, roughly 90% of them singletons. The specimen was CD4+ or CD8+ T cells sorted from blood, collected in a trial of the OX40 agonist ivuxolimab. These receptors all come from an adult with an advanced solid tumor such as melanoma, head and neck, liver or kidney cancer.

The chain joins TRBV7-2 to TRBJ1-6; D unclear. Looked up from germline, CDR1 is SGHTA and CDR2 is FQGNSA. The CDR3 is 15 amino acids. V dropped 1 base and J dropped 5 bases, with 9 bases sitting between them. The CDR3 here is CASSLVRGNNSPLHF. In DNA, the CDR3 is TGTGCCAGCAGCTTAGTCCGAGGGAATAATTCACCCCTCCACTTT.

This clone has just one count. This CDR3 reads CASSLEQGPTGELFF. In nucleotides, the CDR3 is TGTGCCAGCAGTTTAGAACAGGGTCCCACCGGGGAGCTGTTTTTT. The V gene is TRBV27, the J gene TRBJ2-2, with D perhaps TRBD1 (6 bases). Trimming shortened V by 2 bases and J by 4 bases, and 11 bases separated the two germline ends. Germline V CDR1 and CDR2: MNHEY, SMNVEV (reference sequence). The CDR3 length is 15 residues.

V usage is TRBV5-1 and J usage is TRBJ2-5; D gene uncertain. The CDR3 loop spans 16 amino acids. The ends were cut back, 0 bases at V and 2 bases at J, with 14 bases in the middle. Germline V gives CDR1 SGHRS, CDR2 YFSETQ. The CDR3 protein is CASSLEGRIKQETQYF. The CDR3 region has the DNA TGCGCCAGCAGCTTGGAGGGCCGGATTAAACAAGAGACCCAGTACTTC.

The chain recombines TRBV7-2 with TRBJ1-4; D not certain. CDR3 length equals 13 residues. The V end was cut by 1 base, the J end by 6 bases, with 6 bases between. CDR1 and CDR2 (germline): SGHTA, FQGNSA. The CDR3 protein is CASSLVADEKLFF. The CDR3 DNA reads as TGTGCCAGCAGCTTAGTAGCAGATGAAAAACTGTTTTTT.

The rearrangement uses TRBV2 and TRBJ1-4; TRBD1 aligns across 8 bases. J lost 7 bases, V lost 5 bases, and 6 bases had no gene match. CDR1 is SNHLY and CDR2 is FYNNEI in the germline V gene. This CDR3 comprises 14 residues. In nucleotides, the CDR3 is TGTGCCAGCAGTAAGGGACAGGACACTGAAAAACTGTTTTTT. Protein sequence: CASSKGQDTEKLFF.

This chain uses TRBV11-2 with TRBJ2-1; perhaps TRBD2 as D (6 bases). Trimming took 5 bases from V and 8 from J, leaving 16 bases between them. The CDR3 loop spans 14 amino acids. Germline CDR1 is SGHAT and CDR2 is FQNNGV. CDR3 coding DNA: TGTGCCAGCAGCCCTTCCGGGAGTTATTATGAGCAGTTCTTC. It yields the protein CASSPSGSYYEQFF.

This chain uses TRBV7-2 with TRBJ1-6; the D gene is possibly TRBD1 (6 bases). The germline gives CDR1 SGHTA, CDR2 FQGNSA. Trimming took 6 bases from V and 4 from J, leaving 13 bases between them. The CDR3 totals 15 residues. This CDR3 is CASRRVQGYNSPLHF. CDR3 bases: TGTGCCAGCAGACGCGTACAGGGATATAATTCACCCCTCCACTTT.

The count of this clone is one. The chain uses TRBV4-2 and TRBJ1-4; 9 bases line up with TRBD1. J gave up 8 bases and V 0 bases, and 13 bases lay outside the gene matches. This CDR3 has 18 residues. Germline V gene data show CDR1 as LGHNA and CDR2 as YNFKEQ. In DNA, the CDR3 is TGTGCCAGCAGCCAAGATCAGGGGGCGGGGACAGGGCGGGAAAAACTGTTTTTT. Protein: CASSQDQGAGTGREKLFF.

The rearrangement uses TRBV28 and TRBJ1-5; D is ambiguous. V was clipped by 5 bases and J by 5 bases, with 16 bases between them. Looked up from germline, CDR1 is MDHEN and CDR2 is SYDVKM. This CDR3 is 15 amino acids long. The CDR3 reads CASSPNRWGDQPQHF. DNA for the CDR3: TGTGCCAGCAGTCCCAACCGGTGGGGAGATCAGCCCCAGCATTTT.

The chain joins TRBV6-6 to TRBJ2-7; D not certain. The CDR3 loop spans 11 amino acids. Germline CDR1 reads MNHNY; CDR2 reads SVGAGI (reference sequence). With 5 bases removed from V and 6 bases from J, the gap between germline ends came to 8 bases. The CDR3 DNA follows: TGTGCCAGCAGTGAAACCGTCGAGCAGTACTTC. It yields the protein CASSETVEQYF.

The chain uses TRBV7-2 and TRBJ1-6; TRBD1 matches at 8 bases. Germline CDR1 reads SGHTA; CDR2 reads FQGNSA. The CDR3 is 16 residues long. The V segment lost 2 bases and the J segment 3 bases; nucleotides outside the gene matches: 3. The CDR3 sequence: CASSLRGQVYNSPLHF. CDR3 nucleotide sequence: TGTGCCAGCAGCTTACGGGGACAGGTCTATAATTCACCCCTCCACTTT.

The chain employs TRBV19 and TRBJ2-1; D call uncertain. The germline V gene has CDR1 LNHDA and CDR2 SQIVND (reference sequence). V lost 8 bases to trimming and J lost 10 bases, with 24 bases between them. The CDR3 is 15 residues long. In nucleotides, the CDR3 is TGTGCCAGTGGGCTGACCAGGCCCCCCGTCCGAGAGCAGTTCTTC. Translating it yields CASGLTRPPVREQFF.

In this sample, this clone turned up once. This chain uses TRBV30 with TRBJ1-4; 7 bases line up with TRBD1. The CDR3 has 14 amino acids. Germline V gives CDR1 GTSNPN, CDR2 SVGIG (reference sequence). V trimming: 2 bases; J trimming: 11 bases; junction bases outside the gene matches: 11. The CDR3 nucleotides are TGTGCCTGGAGTTTGGAGACAGGGCAGAGTAAACTGTTTTTT. Encoded protein: CAWSLETGQSKLFF.

The rearrangement joins TRBV6-1 to TRBJ2-7; D unclear. Germline V CDR1 and CDR2: MNHNS, SASEGT. CDR3 size: 13 residues. The germline V and J ends were trimmed by 1 base and 5 bases, with 9 bases remaining between them. CDR3 bases: TGTGCCAGCAGTGAAGTAGGAAAACACGAGCAGTACTTC. Protein: CASSEVGKHEQYF.